This T cell receptor (beta chain) comes out of a study of T-cell reconstitution after alpha-beta-depleted transplantation in children (dated by TCRdb to about 2016). Looking at the study overall: T-cell immune reconstitution after TCRalphabeta/CD19-depleted allogeneic hematopoietic cell transplantation in children was quantitatively tracked in the study by means of TCR repertoire profiling.

The paper as a whole reports these results and caveats: The high TCRbeta diversity at day 60 in some patients was ascribed to recipient T cells and intrathymic progenitors that had survived conditioning. The frequencies of hyperexpanded clones fell over the following months, and after one year, T-cell counts and TCRbeta diversity were mostly attributed to newly produced T cells. Apparently early alphabetaT-cell count recovery about two months after transplant reportedly relied on only several hundred rapidly expanded clones derived from non-depleted graft cells.

In the paper's terms, the treatment or condition label means: allogeneic hematopoietic cell transplantation with graft depleted of TCRalphabeta T cells and CD19 B cells. Transplant recipients were children who received TCRalphabeta/CD19-depleted allogeneic hematopoietic cell grafts. Sequences SGHTA (CDR1) and FQGNSA (CDR2) are obtained from the germline V gene. The CDR3, from cysteine to phenylalanine, totals 17 residues. Left in the record is the CDR3 DNA by itself, 51 bases read in frame from the first base. V was cut back by 4 bases and J by 0 bases, leaving a gap of 17 bases between them. Library preparation employed PCR. Sequenced on an Illumina HiSeq 2500. Molecular barcoding was employed in the preparation of TCR libraries, with unique molecular identifiers being used to normalize TCRbeta repertoire quantification. TCRdb reprocessing: public reads trimmed at Q25 with fastp, clones called with MiXCR, in-frame beta chains kept. Records with the same CDR3 protein are collapsed into one entry carrying the most frequent genes and DNA. Recorded for this sample are 200,000 to 250,000 distinct CDR3 sequences; around 9.9% of them occurred a single time. Together, the top ten hold 28% of the sample.

This clonotype was seen at least ten times. There is no known antigen for this receptor. No base quality information exists; no much larger clone differs at one position. The source material was PBMCs, sampled before TCRalphabeta/CD19-depleted stem cell transplant. The chain uses TRBV7-2 and TRBJ2-3; the D segment is perhaps TRBD1 or TRBD2, each sharing 6 matched bases. The source is a child less than two years old with acute myeloid leukemia, due to receive a stem cell transplant. The encoded CDR3 is CASSWGLLGTSTDTQYF. In nucleotide form, the sequence is TGTGCCAGCAGCTGGGGGCTACTAGGGACTAGCACAGATACGCAGTATTTT.